This TCR beta chain originates from a study of response to subunit inactivated influenza vaccine. Findings and limits, study-wide: Authors suggested seasonal influenza vaccinations each recruit few new T cells.

Regarding this clonotype: Antigen specificity is unknown.

In TCRdb, the RT-PCR reads were re-called with MiXCR into one record per CDR3 protein. The sample consists of some 850,000 distinct CDR3 sequences, 15% to 20% of them appearing once. After removal of 4 bases from V and 6 bases from J, the junction contained 9 bases not matched to a gene. The CDR3 loop spans 16 amino acids. Per germline, CDR1 SGHRS and CDR2 YFSETQ. The receptor comes from a man aged 45 to 65 who received an inactivated influenza vaccine. The specimen was PBMCs from blood, collected around 5 days after vaccination. The gene calls are TRBV5-1 and TRBJ2-7; TRBD2 agrees at 14 bases. The CDR3 coding sequence is TGCGCCAGCAGCCCCCGGACTAGCGGGAGGTTGGTCGAGCAGTACTTC. It translates to CASSPRTSGRLVEQYF.